A selection of T cell receptor beta chains follows, all from one sample in a study of regulatory T cells in long-lasting Graves disease. A single record per CDR3 protein comes from TCRdb applying MiXCR to the multiplex PCR reads. The sample records 650,000 to 850,000 distinct CDR3 sequences, about 32% being singletons. The starting material was peripheral blood mononuclear cells (PBMCs), obtained when the disease was refractory, from a patient treated with antithyroid drugs. The receptor set was obtained from a female donor with Graves disease. The CDR3 runs from the conserved cysteine through the conserved F or W. Each record gives: V gene, D gene, J gene, clone size, CDR3 protein, CDR3 DNA. D genes are given only for firm matches. Not every row has a clone size; where given, it reads once, few, many or a size class.

>TRBV2|.|TRBJ2-2|many
CASMSRLHTGELFF
TGTGCCAGCATGAGTCGACTACACACCGGGGAGCTGTTTTTT
>TRBV4-1|.|TRBJ2-2|.
CASSQRISGELFF
TGCGCCAGCAGCCAACGAATCAGCGGGGAGCTGTTTTTT
>TRBV7-9|TRBD2|TRBJ2-7|.
CASSTTSGRAVYEQYF
TGTGCCAGCAGCACGACTAGCGGGAGAGCTGTCTACGAGCAGTACTTC
>TRBV20-1|.|TRBJ1-3|.
CSASTGHSGNTIYF
TGCAGTGCTAGCACAGGGCACTCTGGAAACACCATATATTTT
>TRBV28|.|TRBJ1-2|many
CASSRIGPTNYGYTF
TGTGCCAGCAGTAGGATAGGGCCTACTAACTATGGCTACACCTTC
>TRBV6-2/TRBV6-3|TRBD2|TRBJ2-1|few
CASSEHGEGWGF
TGTGCCAGCAGTGAACATGGGGAGGGGTGGGGCTTC
>TRBV24-1|.|TRBJ1-5|once
CATSPRGGFKNQPQHF
TGTGCCACCAGCCCTCGGGGAGGCTTCAAGAATCAGCCCCAGCATTTT
>TRBV29-1|.|TRBJ1-2|.
CSVVRTNYGYTF
TGCAGCGTTGTTAGGACGAACTATGGCTACACCTTC
>TRBV18|TRBD2|TRBJ2-5|.
CASSPYSGAQETQYF
TGTGCCAGCTCCCCCTATAGCGGGGCGCAAGAGACCCAGTACTTC
>TRBV6-4|.|TRBJ1-3|.
CASSERPRGSTIYF
TGTGCCAGCAGTGAGAGACCTCGGGGTTCCACCATATATTTT
>TRBV7-9|.|TRBJ2-7|.
CASSLVAERYEQYF
TGTGCCAGCAGCTTAGTGGCGGAGCGGTACGAGCAGTACTTC
>TRBV20-1|TRBD1|TRBJ1-5|.
CSAGDSGQPQHF
TGCAGTGCGGGGGACAGTGGACAGCCCCAGCATTTT
>TRBV12-3/TRBV12-4|.|TRBJ2-1|.
CASSLAPVGGATMGDEQFF
TGTGCCAGCAGTTTAGCTCCTGTGGGGGGCGCTACCATGGGTGATGAGCAGTTCTTC
>TRBV20-1|.|TRBJ2-7|few
CSATTGGAFYEQYF
TGCAGTGCTACCACAGGGGGGGCCTTCTACGAGCAGTACTTC
>TRBV20-1|TRBD2|TRBJ2-7|few
CSARYSSGSYEQYF
TGCAGTGCTCGGTACTCTAGCGGCTCCTACGAGCAGTACTTC
>TRBV20-1|TRBD2|TRBJ2-5|.
CSAISGRAPQETQYF
TGCAGTGCTATTAGCGGGAGGGCCCCCCAAGAGACCCAGTACTTC
>TRBV28|TRBD1|TRBJ1-2|few
CAIFGTGEGGYTF
TGTGCCATCTTCGGGACAGGGGAAGGTGGCTACACCTTC
>TRBV19|.|TRBJ1-1|.
CASSTFAGTWF
TGTGCCAGTAGTACCTTCGCAGGAACTTGGTTT
>TRBV3-1|TRBD1|TRBJ1-2|.
CASSQDSMTGGGGGYTF
TGTGCCAGCAGCCAAGATTCCATGACAGGGGGCGGAGGCGGCTACACCTTC
>TRBV9|.|TRBJ2-5|once
CASSVGTALGTQYF
TGTGCCAGCAGCGTAGGGACAGCCCTAGGGACCCAGTACTTC
>TRBV6-1|.|TRBJ1-1|many
CASSEWGEAFF
TGTGCCAGCAGTGAATGGGGTGAAGCTTTCTTT